This T cell receptor (beta chain) was found in a study of shared clonotypes between healthy human individuals. Study conclusions and caveats: Relative to their counterparts shared across all four donors, non-shared clonotypes exhibited diminished generation probabilities. Around 5.3% of naive CD4 clonotypes were shared across a few donors.

Trimming removed 0 bases at V and 0 bases at J, with 7 bases between. Germline values: CDR1 SGDLS, CDR2 YYNGEE. The CDR3 sequence is 15 residues long. Only in-frame clones appear in the TCRdb table, and some are missing; sequencing was by immunoSEQ multiplex PCR. This sample yields more than 900,000 clones, of which around three quarters are seen a single time; roughly 0.65% belongs to the top ten. Concerning this clone itself: The antigen remains unidentified.

The chain employs TRBV9 and TRBJ2-1; possibly TRBD1 for D (6 bases). The origin of this receptor is a man between 18 and 29 years old in good health. Some clones in this sample may be carry-over from other donors' samples. What was sequenced was memory CD4+ T cells from PBMCs. Subset here: CD45RA-negative fraction. CDR3 in DNA: TGTGCCAGCAGCGTAGCGACAGGCTCCTACAATGAGCAGTTCTTC. Protein product: CASSVATGSYNEQFF.